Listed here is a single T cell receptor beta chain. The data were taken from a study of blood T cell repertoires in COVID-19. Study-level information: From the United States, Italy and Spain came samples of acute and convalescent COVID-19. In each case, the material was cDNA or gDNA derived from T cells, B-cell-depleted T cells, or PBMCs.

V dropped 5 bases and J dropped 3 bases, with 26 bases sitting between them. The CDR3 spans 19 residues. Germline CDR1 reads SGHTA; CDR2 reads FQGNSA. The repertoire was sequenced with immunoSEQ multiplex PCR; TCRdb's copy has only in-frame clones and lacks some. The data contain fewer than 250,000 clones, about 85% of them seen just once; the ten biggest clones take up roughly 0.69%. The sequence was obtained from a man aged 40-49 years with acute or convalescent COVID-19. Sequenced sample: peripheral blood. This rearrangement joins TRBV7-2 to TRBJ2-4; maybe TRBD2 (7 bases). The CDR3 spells CASSPNTIHGGLGKNIQYF. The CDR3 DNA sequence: TGTGCCAGCAGCCCGAACACAATACACGGGGGGCTGGGCAAAAACATTCAGTACTTC.